One sample yielded the 22 T cell receptor beta chains listed below, sequenced in a study of Ad26.COV2.S vaccination and SARS-CoV-2 variants. Using immunoSEQ multiplex PCR, the repertoire was profiled, and TCRdb retains in-frame clones only, with some absent. The repertoire holds around 370,000 clones, with roughly nine tenths as singletons. The source material was peripheral blood, sampled after recovery from COVID-19. Receptors were obtained from a human donor who had recovered from COVID-19.

This sequence joins TRBV7-9 and TRBJ1-6; D possibly corresponds to TRBD1 (5 bases). Germline values: CDR1 SEHNR, CDR2 FQNEAQ (reference sequence). This CDR3 has 18 residues. V was pared by 4 bases and J by 0 bases, with 16 bases between. CDR3 amino acids: CASSSPPDRSSYNSPLHF. For the CDR3, the DNA is TGTGCCAGCAGCTCCCCCCCCGACAGAAGCTCCTATAATTCACCCCTCCACTTT.

The V gene is TRBV5-1, the J gene TRBJ2-1, with 7 positions matching TRBD2. This CDR3 contains 16 residues. V was clipped by 0 bases and J by 7 bases; unmatched bases: 10. The germline V gene has CDR1 SGHRS and CDR2 YFSETQ. CDR3 protein: CASSLAKGGGWNEQFF. In DNA form, the CDR3 reads TGCGCCAGCAGCTTGGCCAAAGGCGGGGGTTGGAATGAGCAGTTCTTC.

The gene calls are TRBV7-2 and TRBJ2-7; 12 bases align to TRBD2. CDR3 size: 18 residues. Germline CDR1 reads SGHTA; CDR2 reads FQGNSA. J gave up 2 bases and V 5 bases, and 13 bases lay outside the gene matches. This chain's CDR3 is CASSVGSKGLAGPYEQYF. The CDR3 DNA sequence: TGTGCCAGCAGCGTGGGCTCGAAAGGACTAGCGGGGCCCTACGAGCAGTACTTC.

This clone is a singleton in its sample. The chain uses TRBV9 and TRBJ1-1; TRBD1 might be the D (5 bases). The ends were cut back, 0 bases at V and 4 bases at J, with 10 bases in the middle. CDR3 length: 14 residues. CDR1 SGDLS and CDR2 YYNGEE come from the germline V gene. For the CDR3, the DNA is TGTGCCAGCAGCGTAGTCGACGGGGCCACTGAAGCTTTCTTT. Encoded protein: CASSVVDGATEAFF.

The chain is built from TRBV4-2 and TRBJ1-5, with 9 bases matching TRBD1. This CDR3 spans 18 amino acids. Germline CDR1 reads LGHNA; CDR2 reads YNFKEQ. J was trimmed by 5 bases and V by 0 bases; bases with no gene match: 11. The CDR3 DNA sequence: TGTGCCAGCAGCCAAGATCGTCCGGGACAGGGCTTTGATCAGCCCCAGCATTTT. Translating it yields CASSQDRPGQGFDQPQHF.

This chain connects TRBV9 to TRBJ2-5, with 7 positions matching TRBD2. Germline V CDR1 and CDR2: SGDLS, YYNGEE. V trimming: 7 bases; J trimming: 5 bases; junction bases outside the gene matches: 11. The CDR3 is 14 amino acids. The CDR3 nucleotides are TGTGCCAGCGGGAGGGGCCAACCTGAGGAGACCCAGTACTTC. It encodes CASGRGQPEETQYF.

The genes are TRBV14 and TRBJ2-5; D not certain. Trimming removed 4 bases from V and 9 bases from J, with 12 bases in between. The germline gives CDR1 SGHDN, CDR2 FVKESK. The CDR3 is 12 residues long. The CDR3 loop is CASSPKPPSQYF. The CDR3 DNA reads as TGTGCCAGCAGCCCCAAACCCCCATCCCAGTACTTC.

This clone was observed a few times. The V gene is TRBV6-1, the J gene TRBJ2-2; unclear D gene. The CDR3 runs 15 residues. V lost 1 base and J lost 2, with 8 bases in between. Germline CDR1 MNHNS, CDR2 SASEGT. CDR3 region: CASSEVVRNTGELFF. CDR3 nucleotides: TGTGCCAGCAGTGAAGTGGTCAGAAACACCGGGGAGCTGTTTTTT.

This chain joins TRBV19 and TRBJ1-1; D perhaps matches TRBD1 (6 bases). V lost 8 bases to trimming and J lost 1 base, with 17 bases between them. Germline CDR1 and CDR2: LNHDA and SQIVND (reference sequence). The CDR3 consists of 15 residues. The CDR3 nucleotides are TGTGCCAGTGACGAAACAGGGCACGGGAACACTGAAGCTTTCTTT. It codes for CASDETGHGNTEAFF. The full variable domain, rest sourced from reference TRBV19 and TRBJ1-1, is DGGITQSPKYLFRKEGQNVTLSCEQNLNHDAMYWYRQDPGQGLRLIYYSQIVNDFQKGDIAEGYSVSREKKESFPLTVTSAQKNPTAFYLCASDETGHGNTEAFFGQGTRLTVV.

J is TRBJ2-7 and V is TRBV19; TRBD2 matches at 8 bases. The CDR3 extends over 15 amino acids. V lost 5 bases to trimming and J lost 2 bases; unmatched junction nucleotides: 8. The germline CDR1 and CDR2 sequences are LNHDA and SQIVND (reference sequence). CDR3 in amino acids: CASSAPGLGAYEQYF. The CDR3, as DNA: TGTGCCAGTAGTGCACCGGGACTAGGTGCCTACGAGCAGTACTTC.

The rearrangement joins TRBV12-1 to TRBJ1-2. TRBV12-1 is termed a pseudogene. The CDR3 extends over 15 amino acids. The CDR3: CASSVQGEGYYGYTF. The CDR3 region has the DNA TGTGCCAGCAGCGTTCAGGGGGAGGGGTACTATGGCTACACCTTC.

The genes are TRBV5-4 and TRBJ1-2; D might be TRBD1 (6 bases). From germline, CDR1 is SGHNT and CDR2 YYREEE (reference sequence). The CDR3 has 13 amino acids. The V end was cut by 7 bases, the J end by 8 bases, with 18 bases between. The CDR3 loop reads CASSLGGGWGYTF. The CDR3 bases are TGTGCCAGCTCCCTTGGGGGCGGTTGGGGCTACACCTTC.

The chain carries TRBV9 and TRBJ2-5, with TRBD2 matching over 8 bases. Germline loops: CDR1 SGDLS, CDR2 YYNGEE. The CDR3 length is 15 residues. The ends lost 3 bases at V and 1 base at J; junction bases unmatched: 5. CDR3 sequence (DNA): TGTGCCAGCAGCGGGCGGGGGGACATCCAAGAGACCCAGTACTTC. Translating it yields CASSGRGDIQETQYF. Variable domain in full (rest from reference TRBV9 and TRBJ2-5): DSGVTQTPKHLITATGQRVTLRCSPRSGDLSVYWYQQSLDQGLQFLIQYYNGEERAKGNILERFSAQQFPDLHSELNLSSLELGDSALYFCASSGRGDIQETQYFGPGTRLLVL.

V is TRBV5-1 and J is TRBJ1-2; D gene unclear. Per germline, CDR1 SGHRS and CDR2 YFSETQ. With 4 bases removed from V and 7 bases from J, the gap between germline ends came to 14 bases. CDR3 size: 13 residues. In DNA form, the CDR3 reads TGCGCCAGCAGCCCCGGCCTCTCCCTTGGCTACACCTTC. Encoded protein: CASSPGLSLGYTF.

The chain has TRBV11-3 and TRBJ1-2; 7 bases fit TRBD1. Trimming at V came to 5 bases and at J to 6 bases, leaving 9 bases not matched to a gene. CDR3 size: 14 residues. Germline V gene data show CDR1 as SGHNT and CDR2 as YENEEA. CDR3 sequence (DNA): TGTGCCAGCAGCGGAAGACAGGGATTGGATGGCTACACCTTC. The encoded protein is CASSGRQGLDGYTF.

The CDR3 sequence is CASSADSSYNSPLHF. The CDR3 coding sequence is TGTGCCAGCAGCGCGGACAGCTCCTATAATTCACCCCTCCACTTT. The rearrangement joins TRBV9 to TRBJ1-6, with D maybe TRBD1 (6 bases). The V gene's germline CDR1 is SGDLS and CDR2 YYNGEE. Deletions cut 3 bases from V and 0 bases from J, with 7 bases between. The CDR3 has 15 amino acids.

The rearrangement joins TRBV18 to TRBJ1-5; D is unresolved. This CDR3 has 15 residues. Trimming removed 0 bases from V and 3 bases from J, with 9 bases in between. Germline CDR1 reads KGHSH; CDR2 reads LQKENI. This CDR3 reads CASSPPPRNNQPQHF. The CDR3 nucleotides read TGTGCCAGCTCACCACCACCCAGAAACAATCAGCCCCAGCATTTT. The full variable domain, rest sourced from reference TRBV18 and TRBJ1-5, is NAGVMQNPRHLVRRRGQEARLRCSPMKGHSHVYWYRQLPEEGLKFMVYLQKENIIDESGMPKERFSAEFPKEGPSILRIQQVVRGDSAAYFCASSPPPRNNQPQHFGDGTRLSIL.

The count of this clone is one. J is TRBJ2-1 and V is TRBV7-9, with D perhaps matching TRBD1 (5 bases). V was clipped by 7 bases and J by 0 bases, with 16 bases between them. CDR1 and CDR2 from the germline V gene are SEHNR and FQNEAQ (reference sequence). The length of the CDR3 is 16 residues. The CDR3 is CASMGQSGSSYNEQFF. The CDR3 DNA follows: TGTGCCAGCATGGGGCAATCCGGCAGCTCCTACAATGAGCAGTTCTTC.

V usage is TRBV5-1 and J usage is TRBJ1-5, with D possibly TRBD1 on 6 matching bases. Trimming took off 1 base at V and 4 bases at J, with 12 bases between the two ends. Germline assignment: CDR1 SGHRS and CDR2 YFSETQ. CDR3 length: 15 amino acids. The CDR3 DNA sequence: TGCGCCAGCAGCTTGTTAGGACAGTCTAATCAGCCCCAGCATTTT. Amino acid sequence: CASSLLGQSNQPQHF.

The CDR3 nucleotides are TGTGCCAGCCAGACTACGGGGTCAACTAATGAAAAACTGTTTTTT. It encodes CASQTTGSTNEKLFF. The chain joins TRBV2 to TRBJ1-4, with D hard to call. CDR1 is SNHLY, CDR2 FYNNEI, per germline. V shed 8 bases and J shed 0 bases, with 13 bases lying between them. The length of the CDR3 is 15 residues.

The rearrangement uses TRBV4-3 and TRBJ2-2, with D possibly being TRBD2 (7 bases). CDR1 is LGHNA, CDR2 YSLEER, per germline. Trimming pared 4 bases from V and 5 bases from J, leaving 17 bases between. There are 16 residues in the CDR3. CDR3 coding DNA: TGCGCCAGCAGCCGGGCCGGGGAGGGGGGAACCGGGGAGCTGTTTTTT. Translation gives CASSRAGEGGTGELFF.

The chain carries TRBV7-9 and TRBJ2-7; D is unresolved. There are 14 residues in the CDR3. Looked up from germline, CDR1 is SEHNR and CDR2 is FQNEAQ (reference sequence). Trimming took off 4 bases at V and 0 bases at J, with 10 bases between the two ends. CDR3 sequence: CASSSENSSYEQYF. CDR3 DNA: TGTGCCAGCAGCTCCGAAAACAGCTCCTACGAGCAGTACTTC. Full variable domain (rest looked up from reference TRBV7-9 and TRBJ2-7): DTGVSQNPRHKITKRGQNVTFRCDPISEHNRLYWYRQTLGQGPEFLTYFQNEAQLEKSRLLSDRFSAERPKGSFSTLEIQRTEQGDSAMYLCASSSENSSYEQYFGPGTRLTVT.